This TCR beta chain was sequenced in a study of vaccination effects on CD4 cells after COVID-19. In the ViraFEST assay, antigen-specific CD4+ clonotypes were identified by expansion after peptide-pool stimulation. With approximately ten days of culture completed, CD4+ T cells were isolated. Prior SARS-CoV-2 infection was absent in the vaccine recipients, as shown by negative nucleocapsid antibodies. A remark on this clone: Its antigen is currently unknown.

Sequencing was performed with immunoSEQ multiplex PCR; in TCRdb, only in-frame clones are kept and a portion is missing. The data hold over 55,000 clones, with roughly 79% observed a single time. Germline V CDR1 and CDR2: MGHRA, YSYEKL. Germline trimming cut 1 base from V and 5 bases from J; bases unmatched to any gene: 3. The CDR3 sequence is 15 residues long. The TCR sequence derives from a human donor who received a COVID-19 vaccine. The chain combines TRBV4-1 with TRBJ2-2, with 8 nucleotides matching TRBD1. Source: CD4+ T cells from PBMCs cultured with HCoV-229E spike peptides, taken before COVID-19 vaccination. CDR3 nucleotides: TGCGCCAGCAGCCAAGGGACAGGGAATACCGGGGAGCTGTTTTTT. It encodes CASSQGTGNTGELFF.